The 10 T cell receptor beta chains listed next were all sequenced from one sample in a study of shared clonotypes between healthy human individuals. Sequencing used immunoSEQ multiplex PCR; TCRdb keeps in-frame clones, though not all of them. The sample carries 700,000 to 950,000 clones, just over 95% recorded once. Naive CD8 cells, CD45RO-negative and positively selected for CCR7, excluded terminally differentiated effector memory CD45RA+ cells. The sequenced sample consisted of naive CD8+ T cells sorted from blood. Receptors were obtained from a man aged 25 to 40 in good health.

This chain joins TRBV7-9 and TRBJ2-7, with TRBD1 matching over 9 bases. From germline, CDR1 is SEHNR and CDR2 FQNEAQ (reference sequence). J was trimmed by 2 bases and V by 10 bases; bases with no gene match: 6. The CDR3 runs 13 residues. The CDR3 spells CAIGQGTTYEQYF. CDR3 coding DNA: TGTGCCATAGGACAGGGGACCACCTACGAGCAGTACTTC.

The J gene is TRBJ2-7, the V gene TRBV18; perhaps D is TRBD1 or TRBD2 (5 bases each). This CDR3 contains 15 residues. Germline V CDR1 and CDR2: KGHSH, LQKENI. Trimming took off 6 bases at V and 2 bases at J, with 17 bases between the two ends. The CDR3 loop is CASSQDWGMAYEQYF. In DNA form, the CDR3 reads TGTGCCAGCTCCCAGGATTGGGGGATGGCCTACGAGCAGTACTTC.

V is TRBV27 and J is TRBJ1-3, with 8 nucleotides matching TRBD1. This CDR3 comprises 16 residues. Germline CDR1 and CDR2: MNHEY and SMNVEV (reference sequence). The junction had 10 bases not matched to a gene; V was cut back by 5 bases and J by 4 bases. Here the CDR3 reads CASSPLSGQGGNTIYF. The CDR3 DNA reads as TGTGCCAGCAGTCCCTTGTCAGGACAGGGAGGAAACACCATATATTTT.

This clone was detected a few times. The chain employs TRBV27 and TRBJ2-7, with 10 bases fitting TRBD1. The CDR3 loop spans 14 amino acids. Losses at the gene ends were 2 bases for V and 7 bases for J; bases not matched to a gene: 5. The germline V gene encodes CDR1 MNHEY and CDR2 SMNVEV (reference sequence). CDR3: CASSLGTGVKEQYF. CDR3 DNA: TGTGCCAGCAGTTTAGGGACAGGGGTTAAGGAGCAGTACTTC.

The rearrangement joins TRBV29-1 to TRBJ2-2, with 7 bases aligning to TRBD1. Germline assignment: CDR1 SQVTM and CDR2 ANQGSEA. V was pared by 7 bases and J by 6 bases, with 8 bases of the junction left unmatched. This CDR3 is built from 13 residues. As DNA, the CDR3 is TGCAGCGCGAGGGACAGCTTGTCCGGGGAGCTGTTTTTT. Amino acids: CSARDSLSGELFF.

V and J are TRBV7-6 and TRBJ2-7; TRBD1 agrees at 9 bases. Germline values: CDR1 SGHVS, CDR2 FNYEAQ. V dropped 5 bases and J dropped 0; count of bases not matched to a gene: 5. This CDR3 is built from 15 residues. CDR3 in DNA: TGTGCCAGCAGCACAGGACAGGGGAACTCCTACGAGCAGTACTTC. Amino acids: CASSTGQGNSYEQYF.

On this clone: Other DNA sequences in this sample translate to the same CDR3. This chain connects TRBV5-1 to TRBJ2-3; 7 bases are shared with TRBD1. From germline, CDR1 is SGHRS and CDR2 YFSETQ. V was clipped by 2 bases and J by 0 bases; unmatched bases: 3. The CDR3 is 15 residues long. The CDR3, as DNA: TGCGCCAGCAGCTTTCGACAGGGCAGCACAGATACGCAGTATTTT. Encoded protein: CASSFRQGSTDTQYF.

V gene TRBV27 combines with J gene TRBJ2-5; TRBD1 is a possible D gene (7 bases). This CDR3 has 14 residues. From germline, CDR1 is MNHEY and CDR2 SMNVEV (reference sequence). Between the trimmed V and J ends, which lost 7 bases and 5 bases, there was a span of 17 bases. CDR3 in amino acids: CASTPSTGRETQYF. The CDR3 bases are TGTGCCAGCACCCCCTCGACAGGGAGGGAGACCCAGTACTTC.

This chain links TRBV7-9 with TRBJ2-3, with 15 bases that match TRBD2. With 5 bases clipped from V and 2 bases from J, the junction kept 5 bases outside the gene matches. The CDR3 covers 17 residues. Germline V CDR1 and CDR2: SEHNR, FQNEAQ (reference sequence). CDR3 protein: CASSGRTSGRDTDTQYF. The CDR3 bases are TGTGCCAGCAGCGGACGGACTAGCGGGAGGGACACAGATACGCAGTATTTT.

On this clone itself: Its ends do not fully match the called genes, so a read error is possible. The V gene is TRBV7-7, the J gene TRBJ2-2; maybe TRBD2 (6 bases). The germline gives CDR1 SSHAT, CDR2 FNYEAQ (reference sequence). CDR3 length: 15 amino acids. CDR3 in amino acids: CASRSGLSNTGELFF. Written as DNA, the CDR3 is TGTGCTAGCAGATCGGGACTCTCGAACACCGGGGAGCTGTTTTTT. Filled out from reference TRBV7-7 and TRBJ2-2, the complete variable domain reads GAGVSQSPRYKVTKRGQDVTLRCDPISSHATLYWYQQALGQGPEFLTYFNYEAQPDKSGLPSDRFSAERPEGSISTLTIQRTEQRDSAMYRCASRSGLSNTGELFFGEGSRLTVL.